This T cell receptor beta chain was sequenced for a study of persistence of HIV-infected CD4 T cells (dated by TCRdb to about 2020). For the study in its entirety: The study isolated CMV- and HIV-1 Gag-responding CD4+ T cells from ART-treated individuals to examine antigen-driven clonal expansion of HIV-1-infected cells. Proviral sequencing was used to assess clonality among infected cells, whereas TCRbeta sequencing gauged the clonality of all cells within each sorted population. Peripheral blood samples of up to roughly 180 mL were taken at multiple time points, with the exception of two participants who underwent leukapheresis at a single time point. The median time participants had been on suppressive ART was less than 10 years. The TCR cluster analysis across participants included roughly eight participants for CMV and six or seven participants for Gag.

The immunoSEQ hsTCRB assay version 4, run in survey mode, was used to sequence TCRbeta repertoires from genomic DNA. Genomic DNA was diluted to roughly 9.2 ng/uL, using up to about 1 ug per sample for TCRbeta sequencing. The original pipeline was this. Analysis of the TCRbeta data was done in ImmunoSeq Analyzer 3.0, and diversity was computed on productive nucleotide rearrangements. Using the Immunarch R package, lower-bound TCR diversity was estimated with the improved Chao index and clonality was estimated with the Gini coefficient. Different nucleotide rearrangements encoding the same CDR3beta amino acid sequence were counted as distinct clonotypes. Differential abundance analysis found TCRbeta sequences that were significantly enriched in antigen-responding cells compared with anti-CD3/anti-CD28-activated cells. TCRs were clustered by predicted peptide-MHC specificity with GLIPH2, both within individual participants and across merged participant data sets. Not all clones reach the TCRdb copy of this immuneACCESS table, which keeps in-frame sequences only. Checked studies attribute under half of the gap to unresolved V genes and leave the rest unexplained. The V and J calls and clone size are taken from that table; D and trimming were inferred from the DNA. The sample table holds approximately 39,000 clones, of which approximately 85% were seen once. Around 1% of the sample is in the top ten clones.

V was cut back by 5 bases and J by 3 bases, leaving a gap of 10 bases between them. From a lookup of the germline V gene, CDR1 and CDR2 are SQVTM and ANQGSEA. Including the terminal cysteine and phenylalanine, the CDR3 comprises 12 residues. Of the read, only the CDR3 DNA is kept; its 36 bases are in frame from base 1. The label giving this sample's treatment or condition can be read as: suppressive antiretroviral therapy. A pool of overlapping 15-mer peptides from HIV-1 Gag, at around 1 ug per peptide per mL, was used to stimulate the cells. Memory populations depleted of antigen-responding cells were obtained by sorting nonresponding CD40L-negative CD69-negative CD45RO-high memory CD4+ T cells. Participants were HIV-1-infected adults who started suppressive ART during chronic infection. Plasma HIV-1 RNA had been undetectable (below 50 copies/mL) in participants for at least 4 years. To be included, participants needed a CD4+ T cell count above 400 cells/uL and a positive CMV serology. Before stimulation, PBMCs were isolated using density centrifugation and then depleted of CD8+ T cells. For less than 20 hours, the CD8-depleted PBMCs were stimulated with anti-CD28/CD49d costimulation, a CD40-blocking antibody, and enfuvirtide to prevent new infections. Cell sorting was performed on a Beckman Coulter MoFlo Legacy or XDP sorter, and dead cells were excluded with propidium iodide. The QIAamp DNA Mini Kit was used for genomic DNA extraction from samples above one million cells, and the Quick-DNA Microprep Kit was used otherwise.

On this clone: No cognate antigen has been identified for it. Qualities for individual bases were not recorded, and no much larger clone is one base off.

What the research found in general, with its limitations: TCRbeta richness in CMV- and Gag-responding cells was significantly lower than in anti-CD3/anti-CD28-responding cells; CMV-responding cells had higher oligoclonality than CD3/CD28-stimulated and Gag-responding cells. TCR oligoclonality correlated with proviral oligoclonality within the same sorted populations. The study involved few individuals and tested only a limited range of antigens. Bulk TCR analyses could not be limited to the rare CMV-responding cells that actually contained HIV-1 proviruses. Enrichment of degenerate expanded CDR3beta sequences was found in antigen-responding cells, suggesting convergent selection of CD4+ responses to CMV and Gag.

The source of this sequence is an adult with HIV. The donor label of this sample is uncertain. In this chain, TRBV29-1 is recombined with TRBJ1-1, with TRBD1 perhaps the D gene, on 6 matching bases. The input for sequencing was cultured CD4+ T cells from PBMCs, taken from a patient who received antiretroviral therapy. The cell subset or site label here, explained by the study, means: CD40L-CD69- CD45RO-high memory CD4 T cells not responding to Gag peptides. The CDR3 is CSVKGQHTEAFF. The DNA sequence is given as TGCAGCGTTAAAGGACAGCACACTGAAGCTTTCTTT.